This is a list of T cell receptor beta chains from one sample in a study of regulatory T cells in long-lasting Graves disease. TCRdb fed the multiplex PCR reads into MiXCR, producing one record per CDR3 protein. The table shows more than 350,000 distinct CDR3 sequences, with 21% occurring only once. Sequences were derived from peripheral blood mononuclear cells (PBMCs), sampled when the disease was refractory, from a patient treated with antithyroid drugs. The receptors here all came from a female donor with Graves disease. Each CDR3 is given with its conserved first and last residue. A D gene is named only where the DNA matches it firmly. Where a row states a size, it is once, few, many or the class of an expanded clone; other rows omit it.

V gene	D gene	clone size	J gene	CDR3 protein	CDR3 DNA
TRBV27	.	few	TRBJ2-3	CASSFVANRGVDTQYF	TGTGCCAGCAGTTTTGTGGCAAATCGTGGTGTTGATACGCAGTATTTT
TRBV28	TRBD2	.	TRBJ2-1	CASSSSGILNEQFF	TGTGCCAGCAGTTCTAGCGGGATCTTAAATGAGCAGTTCTTC
TRBV6-1	.	.	TRBJ1-1	CASRGRATYTEAFF	TGTGCCAGCAGAGGCAGGGCCACATACACTGAAGCTTTCTTT
TRBV4-1	TRBD1	.	TRBJ2-7	CASSQAGTVVLSEQYF	TGCGCCAGCAGCCAGGCCGGGACAGTCGTTCTCAGCGAGCAGTACTTC
TRBV11-2	TRBD1	many	TRBJ1-4	CASSSLTGTNEKLFF	TGTGCCAGCAGCAGCCTGACAGGGACTAATGAAAAACTGTTTTTT
TRBV19	.	.	TRBJ1-4	CATEGGLPDEKLFF	TGTGCCACCGAGGGGGGTCTGCCAGATGAAAAACTGTTTTTT
TRBV28	.	few	TRBJ1-2	CASSGRFGYTF	TGTGCCAGCAGCGGACGATTTGGCTACACCTTC
TRBV11-1	TRBD2	many	TRBJ2-2	CATPTLAGTTPGELFF	TGTGCCACTCCAACCTTAGCGGGGACCACGCCCGGGGAGCTGTTTTTT
TRBV6-1	.	many	TRBJ1-5	CASTNGGQPQHF	TGTGCCAGCACCAACGGGGGACAGCCCCAGCATTTT
TRBV20-1	.	.	TRBJ2-7	CSAGQENQAYEQYF	TGCAGTGCTGGTCAAGAGAATCAAGCCTACGAGCAGTACTTC
TRBV13	.	few	TRBJ1-5	CASSLKPYQPQHF	TGTGCCAGCAGCTTAAAACCCTATCAGCCCCAGCATTTT
TRBV7-9	.	.	TRBJ1-1	CASNAMQGMDTEAFF	TGTGCCAGCAACGCCATGCAGGGGATGGACACTGAAGCTTTCTTT
TRBV11-2	.	many	TRBJ2-4	CASSLAGLGAKNIQYF	TGTGCCAGCAGCTTAGCGGGGCTGGGAGCCAAAAACATTCAGTACTTC
TRBV20-1	TRBD2	.	TRBJ2-7	CSASQAGTPLYEQYF	TGCAGTGCTAGTCAAGCGGGAACCCCCCTCTACGAGCAGTACTTC
TRBV12-5	TRBD2	.	TRBJ2-3	CASGLDPTSGSLDTQYF	TGTGCTAGTGGTTTGGATCCGACTAGCGGGAGTCTAGATACGCAGTATTTT
TRBV20-1	.	few	TRBJ1-6	CSAYDRRLKYNSPLHF	TGCAGTGCCTACGACAGACGGCTTAAATATAATTCACCCCTCCACTTT
TRBV7-9	.	few	TRBJ1-1	CASSLFGDSEAFF	TGTGCCAGCAGCTTATTTGGAGATTCTGAAGCTTTCTTT
TRBV28	.	few	TRBJ2-1	CASSSPSKRRGYNEQFF	TGTGCCAGCAGTTCCCCCTCTAAGCGTCGGGGTTACAATGAGCAGTTCTTC
TRBV28	.	many	TRBJ2-7	CASSNGQGGSYEQYF	TGTGCCAGCAGTAACGGCCAGGGGGGCTCCTACGAGCAGTACTTC
TRBV14	TRBD1	few	TRBJ2-7	CASSARPGGYEQYF	TGTGCCAGCAGCGCTAGACCAGGGGGTTACGAGCAGTACTTC
TRBV27	.	.	TRBJ2-2	CASSRGVGTGELFF	TGTGCCAGCAGTCGAGGGGTAGGCACCGGGGAGCTGTTTTTT
TRBV10-3	TRBD1	many	TRBJ1-2	CATSGQGFYGYTF	TGTGCCACCTCCGGACAGGGATTCTATGGCTACACCTTC
TRBV5-5	.	.	TRBJ1-1	CASSLGGTMVTEAFF	TGTGCCAGCAGCCTGGGGGGGACTATGGTGACTGAAGCTTTCTTT
TRBV19	.	.	TRBJ2-7	CASSRTGRGGEQYF	TGTGCCAGTAGTAGGACGGGCCGGGGAGGCGAGCAGTACTTC
TRBV11-2	.	.	TRBJ1-5	CASSLPRIQGSNQPQHF	TGTGCCAGCAGCTTACCCCGGATACAGGGTTCCAATCAGCCCCAGCATTTT
TRBV25-1	TRBD1	many	TRBJ2-7	CASSDPSTGGLGEQYF	TGTGCCAGCAGTGATCCCTCAACAGGGGGATTAGGGGAGCAGTACTTC
TRBV25-1	TRBD1	few	TRBJ1-1	CASSDSGTVTFF	TGTGCCAGCAGTGACTCCGGGACAGTGACTTTCTTT
TRBV7-3	.	few	TRBJ2-5	CASSFTTQETQYF	TGTGCCAGCAGCTTCACTACACAAGAGACCCAGTACTTC
TRBV6-5	.	many	TRBJ1-2	CASSYLAGSSNYGYTF	TGTGCCAGCAGTTACCTGGCTGGGAGTTCCAACTATGGCTACACCTTC
TRBV2	.	many	TRBJ2-5	CASSMDGWETQYF	TGTGCCAGCAGTATGGACGGGTGGGAGACCCAGTACTTC
TRBV28	.	many	TRBJ2-7	CASSLGDPSLEQYF	TGTGCCAGCAGTTTAGGGGACCCTAGTCTCGAGCAGTACTTC
TRBV20-1	.	many	TRBJ1-6	CSASDRNSPLHF	TGCAGTGCTAGCGACAGGAATTCACCCCTCCACTTT
TRBV5-8	.	.	TRBJ2-5	CASSFGREKTQYF	TGTGCCAGCAGCTTCGGGCGGGAAAAGACCCAGTACTTC
TRBV11-2	.	many	TRBJ1-1	CASSLVVNTEAFF	TGTGCCAGCAGCTTAGTAGTGAACACTGAAGCTTTCTTT
TRBV7-9	.	.	TRBJ1-5	CAIGGSNQPQHF	TGTGCTATCGGGGGTAGCAATCAGCCCCAGCATTTT
TRBV5-1	.	.	TRBJ1-5	CASGSRSDQPQHF	TGCGCCAGCGGAAGCAGGTCGGACCAGCCCCAGCATTTT
TRBV5-1	TRBD1	many	TRBJ1-2	CASSRDRGANYGYTF	TGCGCCAGCAGCCGGGACAGGGGAGCCAACTATGGCTACACCTTC
TRBV5-6	.	.	TRBJ1-1	CASSLSDRNTEAFF	TGTGCCAGCAGCCTATCGGACAGGAACACTGAAGCTTTCTTT
TRBV20-1	.	many	TRBJ2-7	CSARGGKVTEEQYF	TGCAGTGCAAGAGGGGGAAAGGTGACTGAAGAGCAGTACTTC
TRBV5-4	.	.	TRBJ2-2	CACSPGALTGELFF	TGTGCCTGCAGCCCCGGGGCGCTGACCGGGGAGCTGTTTTTT
TRBV19	.	.	TRBJ2-5	CASSAQRAAETQYF	TGTGCCAGTAGTGCCCAGCGGGCGGCAGAGACCCAGTACTTC
TRBV27	.	many	TRBJ2-2	CASTSFLDSNTGVLFF	TGTGCCAGCACCAGCTTTCTGGACTCGAACACCGGGGTGCTGTTTTTT
TRBV19	.	.	TRBJ1-4	CASHPRQATNEKLFF	TGTGCCAGCCACCCTCGACAGGCAACTAATGAAAAACTGTTTTTT
TRBV28	.	many	TRBJ2-7	CASSPEGYSYEQYF	TGTGCCAGCAGCCCGGAAGGATACTCCTACGAGCAGTACTTC
TRBV15	TRBD2	few	TRBJ2-2	CATSRLPSGAPKNTGELFF	TGTGCCACCAGCAGACTCCCCAGCGGGGCTCCAAAAAACACCGGGGAGCTGTTTTTT
TRBV28	TRBD2	.	TRBJ2-1	CASSLGSGLAAYNEQFF	TGTGCCAGCAGTCTCGGGTCGGGTCTAGCGGCCTACAATGAGCAGTTCTTC
TRBV4-1	.	.	TRBJ2-5	CASSQSSEETQYF	TGCGCCAGCAGCCAGAGCTCGGAAGAGACCCAGTACTTC
TRBV2	.	many	TRBJ2-2	CASSEALGGSGELFF	TGTGCCAGCAGTGAAGCGCTTGGAGGGTCCGGGGAGCTGTTTTTT
TRBV20-1	.	few	TRBJ1-2	CSARAPGFGGYTF	TGCAGTGCTAGAGCCCCAGGTTTCGGCGGCTACACCTTC
TRBV15	.	many	TRBJ2-2	CATSRDLLNTGELFF	TGTGCCACCAGCAGAGACTTACTGAACACCGGGGAGCTGTTTTTT